A selection of T cell receptor beta chains follows, all from one sample in a study of T cell changes during pregnancy in multiple sclerosis. TCRdb keeps only in-frame clones here, not all; method: immunoSEQ multiplex PCR. Here the sample spans approximately 46,000 clones, 80% to 90% being singletons. Sequenced here: CD4+ T cells from peripheral blood mononuclear cells, sampled after pregnancy. The receptor set was obtained from a female donor with multiple sclerosis, enrolled in a pregnancy study. Both conserved end residues are part of each CDR3. The D gene is left open where the match is weak. The size entry is marked missing in some rows and otherwise reads once, few, many or a size class.

size: few
J: TRBJ1-1
D: TRBD1
V: TRBV2
DNA: TGTGCCAGCAGTCCAAGGACAGGGGAGTACACTGAAGCTTTCTTT
CDR3: CASSPRTGEYTEAFF

size: NA
J: TRBJ2-2
D: NA
V: TRBV11-2
DNA: TGTGCCAGCAGCTTAGCGGGAGTTCCCCCCGGGGAGCTGTTTTTT
CDR3: CASSLAGVPPGELFF

size: NA
J: TRBJ1-1
D: TRBD1
V: TRBV5-1
DNA: TGCGCCAGCAGCTCTGGACAGGAAAGGGGTTCTTTCTTT
CDR3: CASSSGQERGSFF

size: NA
J: TRBJ1-1
D: NA
V: TRBV6-1
DNA: TGTGCCAGCAGACGGCAGGGTAACACTGAAGCTTTCTTT
CDR3: CASRRQGNTEAFF

size: NA
J: TRBJ2-3
D: TRBD2
V: TRBV19
DNA: TGTGCCAGTAGTAAACTGCCACTAGCGGGAGGGCCGGGGGATACGCAGTATTTT
CDR3: CASSKLPLAGGPGDTQYF

size: NA
J: TRBJ1-1
D: NA
V: TRBV18
DNA: TGTGCCAGCTCACCCCTTCGGGGGGATGGCACTGAAGCTTTCTTT
CDR3: CASSPLRGDGTEAFF

size: NA
J: TRBJ2-5
D: NA
V: TRBV10-3
DNA: TGTGCCATCAGTGGAAACACCGCCGGCGGGACCCAGTACTTC
CDR3: CAISGNTAGGTQYF

size: NA
J: TRBJ2-4
D: NA
V: TRBV10-2
DNA: TGCGCCAGCAGCGAAGCCCGGGGGGCCAAAAACATTCAGTACTTC
CDR3: CASSEARGAKNIQYF

size: NA
J: TRBJ1-1
D: NA
V: TRBV29-1
DNA: TGCAGCGTTGAACGCGACAGTAACACTGAAGCTTTCTTT
CDR3: CSVERDSNTEAFF

size: NA
J: TRBJ2-7
D: TRBD1
V: TRBV30
DNA: TGTGCCTGGAGGGGACAGGGTAACGAGCAGTACTTC
CDR3: CAWRGQGNEQYF

size: NA
J: TRBJ2-5
D: NA
V: TRBV18
DNA: TGTGCCAGCTCACGCAGCAGGGGCGAAGAGACCCAGTACTTC
CDR3: CASSRSRGEETQYF

size: NA
J: TRBJ2-1
D: TRBD2
V: TRBV7-2
DNA: TGTGCCAGCAGCTTAGTTAGCGGGAGGAATATCGATGAGCAGTTCTTC
CDR3: CASSLVSGRNIDEQFF

size: NA
J: TRBJ2-7
D: TRBD2
V: TRBV6-6
DNA: TGTGCCAGCAGTTACGCGGTAGCGGGGGCCTACGAGCAGTACTTC
CDR3: CASSYAVAGAYEQYF

size: NA
J: TRBJ1-5
D: TRBD1
V: TRBV30
DNA: TGTGCCTGGAAGGGACAGGGGGTTCAGCCCCAGCATTTT
CDR3: CAWKGQGVQPQHF

size: NA
J: TRBJ1-2
D: NA
V: TRBV28
DNA: TGTGCCAGCAGTTTTACAGGGAAAGGAGGCGGCTACACCTTC
CDR3: CASSFTGKGGGYTF

size: NA
J: TRBJ2-3
D: TRBD2
V: TRBV10-3
DNA: TGTGCCATCAGTGAGCCTACTAGCGGAAGCACAGATACGCAGTATTTT
CDR3: CAISEPTSGSTDTQYF

size: NA
J: TRBJ2-5
D: NA
V: TRBV7-2
DNA: TGTGCCAGCAGCCCAAAAGAGACCCAGTACTTC
CDR3: CASSPKETQYF

size: NA
J: TRBJ2-6
D: NA
V: TRBV2
DNA: TGTGCCAGCAGTGAGTTGTCGGGTGTTGGGGCCAACGTCCTGACTTTC
CDR3: CASSELSGVGANVLTF

size: NA
J: TRBJ1-1
D: NA
V: TRBV30
DNA: TGTGCCTGGATAGGACAGATGAACACTGAAGCTTTCTTT
CDR3: CAWIGQMNTEAFF

size: NA
J: TRBJ1-4
D: TRBD1
V: TRBV25-1
DNA: TGTGCCAGCAGTGACCGCGGGACAGGGAATGAAAAACTGTTTTTT
CDR3: CASSDRGTGNEKLFF

size: NA
J: TRBJ2-3
D: TRBD2
V: TRBV5-1
DNA: TGCGCCAGCAGCGCCCAGGGGAGCGGGAGACCAGATACGCAGTATTTT
CDR3: CASSAQGSGRPDTQYF

size: once
J: TRBJ1-2
D: NA
V: TRBV5-1
DNA: TGCGCCAGCAGCAAAGGAGTCTCTAACTATGGCTACACCTTC
CDR3: CASSKGVSNYGYTF

size: few
J: TRBJ2-5
D: NA
V: TRBV5-1
DNA: TGCGCCAGCAGCTTTGGGCGGGGCCAAGAGACCCAGTACTTC
CDR3: CASSFGRGQETQYF

size: NA
J: TRBJ2-7
D: NA
V: TRBV27
DNA: TGTGCCAGCAGTTTAACCCTTTCAGCGAGAACGGATCAGCAGTACTTC
CDR3: CASSLTLSARTDQQYF

size: NA
J: TRBJ2-2
D: NA
V: TRBV30
DNA: TGTGCCTGGAGCGTGTTTTCGACCGGGGAGCTGTTTTTT
CDR3: CAWSVFSTGELFF

size: NA
J: TRBJ2-6
D: NA
V: TRBV6-5
DNA: TGTGCCAGCAGTTCGAGTTGGAGCTCTGGGGCCAACGTCCTGACTTTC
CDR3: CASSSSWSSGANVLTF

size: NA
J: TRBJ1-2
D: NA
V: TRBV5-1
DNA: TGCGCCAGCAGCCTTTGGACAGACAGGTCGGATGGCTACACCTTC
CDR3: CASSLWTDRSDGYTF

size: NA
J: TRBJ2-3
D: TRBD1
V: TRBV2
DNA: TGTGCCAGCAGGAAAGGGACAGGGTACACAGATACGCAGTATTTT
CDR3: CASRKGTGYTDTQYF

size: NA
J: TRBJ2-2
D: NA
V: TRBV7-9
DNA: TGTGCCAGCAGCCCACTACCTCAGGGAATAAAGGGGACCGGGGAGCTGTTTTTT
CDR3: CASSPLPQGIKGTGELFF

size: NA
J: TRBJ2-1
D: TRBD2
V: TRBV5-1
DNA: TGCGCCAGCAGCGTGGGACTAGCGGACAATGAGCAGTTCTTC
CDR3: CASSVGLADNEQFF

size: once
J: TRBJ2-3
D: NA
V: TRBV5-6
DNA: TGTGCCAGCAGCTTTCAGCGCGACACAGATACGCAGTATTTT
CDR3: CASSFQRDTDTQYF

size: NA
J: TRBJ2-1
D: TRBD2
V: TRBV9
DNA: TGTGCCAGCAGCGTAGGGACTAGCGGGAGCTTAAAGGGGAATGAGCAGTTCTTC
CDR3: CASSVGTSGSLKGNEQFF

size: NA
J: TRBJ2-1
D: TRBD2
V: TRBV11-3
DNA: TGTGCCAGCAGCTTTAGCGGGGGTTCCTACAATGAGCAGTTCTTC
CDR3: CASSFSGGSYNEQFF

size: NA
J: TRBJ1-1
D: NA
V: TRBV5-6
DNA: TGTGCCAGCAGCCCGGGGACAAGGAACACTGAAGCTTTCTTT
CDR3: CASSPGTRNTEAFF

size: NA
J: TRBJ2-1
D: TRBD2
V: TRBV6-6
DNA: TGTGCCAGCAGTTCTGGGACTAGTAGGGCCGGTGAGCAGTTCTTC
CDR3: CASSSGTSRAGEQFF

size: NA
J: TRBJ2-1
D: TRBD2
V: TRBV7-3
DNA: TGTGCCAGCAGGTCCCCACTTAGGACTAGTCAGCGACAAGCCTACAATGAGCAGTTCTTC
CDR3: CASRSPLRTSQRQAYNEQFF

size: NA
J: TRBJ1-1
D: NA
V: TRBV13
DNA: TGTGCCAGCAGCTTACGGAGGAACACTGAAGCTTTCTTT
CDR3: CASSLRRNTEAFF

size: NA
J: TRBJ2-1
D: TRBD1
V: TRBV18
DNA: TGTGCCAGCTCAAGGGACAGCCTTTACGAGCAGTTCTTC
CDR3: CASSRDSLYEQFF

size: NA
J: TRBJ1-2
D: NA
V: TRBV5-1
DNA: TGCGCCAGCAGCTTGGCGACAGATGGCTACACCTTC
CDR3: CASSLATDGYTF

size: NA
J: TRBJ2-1
D: TRBD2
V: TRBV29-1
DNA: TGCAGCGTTGAGGTCGGGACTAGCGGGTCCTACAATGAGCAGTTCTTC
CDR3: CSVEVGTSGSYNEQFF

size: NA
J: TRBJ1-1
D: NA
V: TRBV5-4
DNA: TGTGCCAGCAGCGCGTACAGGGTGGGTGACACTGAAGCTTTCTTT
CDR3: CASSAYRVGDTEAFF

size: once
J: TRBJ1-4
D: TRBD1
V: TRBV5-3
DNA: TGTGCCAGAAGCTTGAAAGACAGGGCGAGTAGCTCACCAACTAATGAAAAACTGTTTTTT
CDR3: CARSLKDRASSSPTNEKLFF

size: NA
J: TRBJ1-4
D: TRBD1
V: TRBV5-8
DNA: TGTGCCAGCAGCTTGGGGGTTGTAGGGGGCACGGATGAAAAACTGTTTTTT
CDR3: CASSLGVVGGTDEKLFF